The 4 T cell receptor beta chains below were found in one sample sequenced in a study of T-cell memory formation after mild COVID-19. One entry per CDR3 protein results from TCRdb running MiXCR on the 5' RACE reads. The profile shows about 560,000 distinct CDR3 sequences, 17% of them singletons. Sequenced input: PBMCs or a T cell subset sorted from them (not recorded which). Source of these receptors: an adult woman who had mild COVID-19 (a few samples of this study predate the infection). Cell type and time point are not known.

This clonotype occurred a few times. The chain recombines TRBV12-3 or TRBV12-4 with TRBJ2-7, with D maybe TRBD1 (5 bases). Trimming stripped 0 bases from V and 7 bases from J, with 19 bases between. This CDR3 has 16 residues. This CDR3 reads CASSLALVRVAGEQYF. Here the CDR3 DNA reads TGTGCCAGCAGTTTAGCCCTAGTCAGGGTGGCTGGAGAGCAGTACTTC.

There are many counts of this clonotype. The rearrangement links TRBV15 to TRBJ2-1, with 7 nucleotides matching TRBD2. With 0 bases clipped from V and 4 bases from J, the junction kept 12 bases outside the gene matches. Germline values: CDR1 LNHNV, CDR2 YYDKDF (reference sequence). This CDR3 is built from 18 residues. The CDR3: CATSREVGGLAAYNEQFF. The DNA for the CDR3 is TGTGCCACCAGCAGAGAAGTAGGTGGGCTAGCGGCTTACAATGAGCAGTTCTTC.

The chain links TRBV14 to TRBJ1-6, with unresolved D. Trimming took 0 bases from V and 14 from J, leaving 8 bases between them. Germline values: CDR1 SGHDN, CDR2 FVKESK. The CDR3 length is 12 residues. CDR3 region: CASSQDGLTLHF. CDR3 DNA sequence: TGTGCCAGCAGCCAAGACGGGCTGACCCTCCACTTT.

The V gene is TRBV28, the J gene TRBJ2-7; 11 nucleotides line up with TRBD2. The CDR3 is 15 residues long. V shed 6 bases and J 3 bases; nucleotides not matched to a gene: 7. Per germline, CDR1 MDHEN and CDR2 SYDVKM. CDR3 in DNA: TGTGCCAGCAGGCTCACTAGCGGGAGTATCTACGAGCAGTACTTC. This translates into CASRLTSGSIYEQYF.